This TCR beta chain was sequenced during a study of T cell responses to AZD1222 COVID-19 vaccine. CDR1 is SGHAT, CDR2 FQNNGV, per germline. The length of the CDR3 is 13 residues. Trimming took 1 base from V and 4 from J, leaving 7 bases between them. Libraries were prepared by immunoSEQ multiplex PCR; TCRdb keeps only in-frame clonotypes and omits some of them. The sample consists of 140,000 to 150,000 clones, 80% to 90% of them appearing once. This receptor was obtained from an adult in good health. Sequenced material: peripheral blood, taken on day 0 of AZD1222 vaccination. The chain recombines TRBV11-2 with TRBJ1-2; tentative D call: TRBD1 (5 bases). Written as DNA, the CDR3 is TGTGCCAGCAGCTTAGTCAGGGCCTATGGCTACACCTTC. It is translated as CASSLVRAYGYTF.